The 6 T cell receptor beta chains below all came from one sample that was sequenced in a study of T cell responses to AZD1222 COVID-19 vaccine. The protocol was immunoSEQ multiplex PCR, while the TCRdb copy is restricted to in-frame clones and leaves out a portion. Here the sample spans approximately 200,000 clones, roughly 94% being singletons. Sample: peripheral blood, taken 28 days after the second dose of the MenACWY control vaccine. The source of these receptors is an adult who received the MenACWY meningococcal vaccine as a control.

The chain has TRBV6-5 and TRBJ1-4; D perhaps matches TRBD1 (5 bases). CDR1 is MNHEY and CDR2 is SVGAGI in the germline V gene. The CDR3 runs to 14 residues. Trimming removed 6 bases from V and 5 bases from J, with 13 bases in between. CDR3: CASRQGTENEKLFF. The CDR3, as DNA: TGTGCCAGCAGGCAGGGAACGGAGAATGAAAAACTGTTTTTT.

This CDR3 is CASSPQTGNTGELFF. The CDR3 bases are TGTGCCAGCAGCCCCCAGACAGGGAACACCGGGGAGCTGTTTTTT. This chain links TRBV3-1 (or the pseudogene TRBV3-2) with TRBJ2-2, with a tentative D call TRBD1 (6 bases). The V gene lost 4 bases and the J gene lost 1 base, with 10 bases spanning the gap. The germline CDR1 and CDR2 sequences are LGHDT and YNNKEL (reference sequence). The CDR3 covers 15 residues.

This clone was counted a single time. V is TRBV27 and J is TRBJ2-7; 7 bases agree with TRBD1. This CDR3 contains 17 residues. The trim removed 3 bases at V and 0 bases at J, leaving 11 bases unmatched. From germline, CDR1 is MNHEY and CDR2 SMNVEV (reference sequence). The DNA of the CDR3 is TGTGCCAGCAGTTTTGGGGGCCCTAGACAGGGCTCCTACGAGCAGTACTTC. Protein product: CASSFGGPRQGSYEQYF.

The V call is TRBV6-5, the J call TRBJ2-3, with D uncertain. CDR3 size: 16 residues. Germline loops: CDR1 MNHEY, CDR2 SVGAGI. Trimming took off 0 bases at V and 0 bases at J, with 10 bases between the two ends. The CDR3 DNA sequence: TGTGCCAGCAGTTACTCGACCTCGGGCAGCACAGATACGCAGTATTTT. This sequence encodes CASSYSTSGSTDTQYF.

The rearrangement links TRBV29-1 to TRBJ1-2; D unclear. Germline V gene lookup returns CDR1 SQVTM and CDR2 ANQGSEA. V was clipped by 4 bases and J by 6 bases, with 18 bases between them. CDR3 length equals 14 residues. The CDR3 spells CSVVWQAGYDGYTF. The CDR3 DNA reads TGCAGCGTTGTATGGCAGGCCGGATACGATGGCTACACCTTC.

This clone was recorded a few times. The chain employs TRBV4-1 and TRBJ2-1; D unclear. V was shortened by 5 bases and J by 7 bases, with 3 bases between the two germline ends. The germline V gene has CDR1 MGHRA and CDR2 YSYEKL. This CDR3 has 10 amino acids. In nucleotides, the CDR3 is TGCGCCAGCAGCGATAATGAGCAGTTCTTC. It specifies CASSDNEQFF.